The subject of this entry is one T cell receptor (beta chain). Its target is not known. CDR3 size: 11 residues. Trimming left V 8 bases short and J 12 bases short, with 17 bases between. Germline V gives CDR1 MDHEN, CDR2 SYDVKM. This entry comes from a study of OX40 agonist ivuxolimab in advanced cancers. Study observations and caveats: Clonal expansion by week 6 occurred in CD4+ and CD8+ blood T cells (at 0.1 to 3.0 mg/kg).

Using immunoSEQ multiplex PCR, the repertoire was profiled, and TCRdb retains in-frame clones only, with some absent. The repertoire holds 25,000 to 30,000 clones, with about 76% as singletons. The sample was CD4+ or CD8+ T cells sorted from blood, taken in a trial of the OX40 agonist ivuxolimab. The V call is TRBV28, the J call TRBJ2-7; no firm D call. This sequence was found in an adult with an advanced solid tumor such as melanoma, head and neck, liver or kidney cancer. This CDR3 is CASGPATIRYF. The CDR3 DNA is TGTGCCAGCGGCCCAGCGACCATACGGTACTTC.